This T cell receptor (beta chain) came from a study of OX40 agonist ivuxolimab in advanced cancers. The assay was immunoSEQ multiplex PCR, and TCRdb's table has in-frame clones only and misses some. The table has tens of thousands of clones, just over 85% seen once; the top ten hold about 2%. V was clipped by 0 bases and J by 2 bases; unmatched bases: 4. Germline V gene data show CDR1 as MNHEY and CDR2 as SVGAGI. CDR3 length: 16 residues. The receptor comes from an adult with an advanced solid tumor such as melanoma, head and neck, liver or kidney cancer. The sequenced sample was CD4+ or CD8+ T cells sorted from blood, obtained in a trial of the OX40 agonist ivuxolimab. The chain combines TRBV6-5 with TRBJ2-7; TRBD2 matches at 10 bases. The chain's CDR3 is CASSYSSGRAPYEQYF. The CDR3 DNA sequence: TGTGCCAGCAGTTACTCGAGCGGGAGGGCCCCCTACGAGCAGTACTTC.